A selection of T cell receptor beta chains follows, all from one sample in a study of cytomegalovirus exposure and HLA in healthy donors. Assay used: immunoSEQ multiplex PCR; TCRdb lists only in-frame clones, some missing. The sample lists around 99,000 clones, 81% occurring once. The material sequenced was PBMCs. These receptors were taken from a man aged 30 to 45 in good health and CMV-seronegative. The CDR3 runs from the conserved cysteine through the conserved F or W. A D gene is named only where the DNA matches it firmly. The size field is filled for only some rows; it gives once, few, many or a size class.

d_gene	v_gene	abundance	j_gene	CDR3nt	CDR3aa
TRBD2	TRBV28	.	TRBJ2-7	TGTGCCAGCAGTTTAGGGGCTGGGAGGGCCCTCTACGAGCAGTACTTC	CASSLGAGRALYEQYF
TRBD1	TRBV5-1	.	TRBJ2-7	TGCGCCAGCAGCCCACCGGGACAGCTCTACGAGCAGTACTTC	CASSPPGQLYEQYF
TRBD1	TRBV5-1	.	TRBJ2-7	TGCGCCAGCAGCTTAGGGACAGGGGGCCTCCACGAGCAGTACTTC	CASSLGTGGLHEQYF
TRBD1	TRBV6-5	.	TRBJ2-1	TGTGCCAGCAGCCACGACAGGGGGTACAATGAGCAGTTCTTC	CASSHDRGYNEQFF
.	TRBV19	.	TRBJ2-2	TGTGCCAGTAGTAGCAGGGCCGGGGAGCTGTTTTTT	CASSSRAGELFF
.	TRBV9	.	TRBJ1-4	TGTGCCAGCAGCCCCGGGGGGGTAGGTGAAAAACTGTTTTTT	CASSPGGVGEKLFF
.	TRBV7-8	.	TRBJ2-1	TGTGCCAGCAGCACTCGGTTGGTGAGCCCCTACAATGAGCAGTTCTTC	CASSTRLVSPYNEQFF
.	TRBV7-6	.	TRBJ2-7	TGTGCCAGCAGCCCCAGCCGGGACTCCTCCTACGAGCAGTACTTC	CASSPSRDSSYEQYF
TRBD1	TRBV6-5	.	TRBJ1-1	TGTGCCAGCAGACCCGACAGGGCGGGACAAGCTTTCTTT	CASRPDRAGQAFF
.	TRBV19	.	TRBJ1-4	TGTGCCAGTCGGGTCCCCACAGGGCGACTGTTTTTT	CASRVPTGRLFF
TRBD1	TRBV27	.	TRBJ1-2	TGTGCCAGCAGTGTAGGGACAGGGGTATGGTATGGCTACACCTTC	CASSVGTGVWYGYTF
.	TRBV7-8	.	TRBJ1-5	TGTGCCAGCAGCTTATTGCAGGTCAATCAGCCCCAGCATTTT	CASSLLQVNQPQHF
TRBD1	TRBV6-1	.	TRBJ1-4	TGTGCCAGCAGTGAAGACAGGGGTAACGGAAAACTGTTTTTT	CASSEDRGNGKLFF
TRBD2	TRBV7-9	.	TRBJ2-1	TGTGCCAGCAGCTTAGGGACTAGCGGGAACAATGAGCAGTTCTTC	CASSLGTSGNNEQFF
.	TRBV29-1	.	TRBJ1-5	TGCAGCGCTCGGACTGATTCTAGCAATCAGCCCCAGCATTTT	CSARTDSSNQPQHF
.	TRBV9	.	TRBJ1-1	TGTGCCAGCAGCGTAGGGGGCTACACTGAAGCTTTCTTT	CASSVGGYTEAFF
.	TRBV4-1	.	TRBJ1-1	TGCGCCAGCAGCCCATCGGGGTCACCCATCATTGTGGCTTTCTTT	CASSPSGSPIIVAFF
.	TRBV7-8	.	TRBJ1-5	TGTGCCAGCAGCTCCCCACAGGGCGGGTATCAGCCCCAGCATTTT	CASSSPQGGYQPQHF
TRBD2	TRBV29-1	.	TRBJ2-7	TGCAGCGTGGCTAGCGGGTTAAGCTCCTACGAGCAGTACTTC	CSVASGLSSYEQYF
TRBD1	TRBV28	.	TRBJ1-2	TGTGCCAGCAGTTTCACAGGGGGGTTTAACTATGGCTACACCTTC	CASSFTGGFNYGYTF
TRBD2	TRBV5-1	.	TRBJ2-5	TGCGCCAGCAGCTTTAGCGGGAGGGGAGAGACCCAGTACTTC	CASSFSGRGETQYF
TRBD2	TRBV27	.	TRBJ2-5	TGTGCCAGCAGCCGCGGGGGGGCGGGCGAAGAGACCCAGTACTTC	CASSRGGAGEETQYF
TRBD1	TRBV12-5	.	TRBJ2-6	TGTGCTAGTGGTACATGGACAGGGAGCTACTCTGGGGCCAACGTCCTGACTTTC	CASGTWTGSYSGANVLTF
TRBD2	TRBV30	.	TRBJ2-1	TGTGCCTGGACTTGGACTAGCTCTTTATATGAGCAGTTCTTC	CAWTWTSSLYEQFF
TRBD2	TRBV27	.	TRBJ2-5	TGTGCCAGCAGAGGGACTAGCCCAGAGACCCAGTACTTC	CASRGTSPETQYF
.	TRBV20-1	few	TRBJ2-7	TGCAGTGCTAGAGACGTCTACGAGCAGTACTTC	CSARDVYEQYF
TRBD1	TRBV6-1	few	TRBJ1-5	TGTGCCAGCAGGGGAAACAGGGGGAGCAATCAGCCCCAGCATTTT	CASRGNRGSNQPQHF
TRBD2	TRBV28	.	TRBJ2-5	TGTGCCAGCAGTTCGTGGGGCGGGAGGGGTGGTCGAGAGACCCAGTACTTC	CASSSWGGRGGRETQYF
TRBD2	TRBV5-1	.	TRBJ2-3	TGCGCCAGCAGCCCACCCTTCGGGGCGGGGGGAGCAGATACGCAGTATTTT	CASSPPFGAGGADTQYF
.	TRBV4-2	.	TRBJ2-7	TGTGCCAGCAGCCAAGGAGGGCGGGGACCACTCTACGAGCAGTACTTC	CASSQGGRGPLYEQYF